A single sample is the source of the 11 T cell receptor beta chains below, sequenced in a study of T cell responses to AZD1222 COVID-19 vaccine. Assay: immunoSEQ multiplex PCR; the TCRdb copy retains only in-frame clones and omits some. In the table there are roughly 150,000 clones, approximately 90% of which are singletons. The source material was peripheral blood, sampled on day 0 of MenACWY control vaccination. The receptors were gathered from an adult in good health.

In this sample, this clone turned up once. The chain has TRBV11-3 and TRBJ1-1, with D hard to call. Germline assignment: CDR1 SGHNT and CDR2 YENEEA. The CDR3 runs to 16 residues. V was trimmed by 0 bases and J by 4 bases, leaving 15 bases between them. DNA for the CDR3: TGTGCCAGCAGCTTAGACGGTCGGGGAGGTTTCACTGAAGCTTTCTTT. This gives the protein CASSLDGRGGFTEAFF.

The CDR3 DNA is TGTGCCATCAGTGCCACAGGGGGGGAAGATACGCAGTATTTT. Protein: CAISATGGEDTQYF. The genes are TRBV10-3 and TRBJ2-3, with a possible D match to TRBD1 (8 bases). V was clipped by 4 bases and J by 5 bases, with 13 bases between them. CDR3 length: 14 residues. Germline V gives CDR1 ENHRY, CDR2 SYGVKD.

This chain uses TRBV3-1 (or the pseudogene TRBV3-2) with TRBJ2-7; D unclear. The CDR3 loop spans 13 amino acids. Germline V gives CDR1 LGHDT, CDR2 YNNKEL (reference sequence). Trimming removed 2 bases from V and 3 bases from J, with 8 bases in between. The CDR3 loop is CASSQRSVYEQYF. In DNA, the CDR3 is TGTGCCAGCAGCCAACGGTCGGTCTACGAGCAGTACTTC.

The V and J genes are TRBV13 and TRBJ1-2, with 7 bases aligning to TRBD1. Germline CDR1 PRHDT, CDR2 FYEKMQ (reference sequence). CDR3 size: 14 residues. Losses at the gene ends were 2 bases for V and 4 bases for J; bases not matched to a gene: 4. The CDR3 loop is CASSLHRDSYGYTF. CDR3 bases: TGTGCCAGCAGCTTACATCGGGACAGCTATGGCTACACCTTC.

This chain connects TRBV24-1 to TRBJ2-3; 10 positions match TRBD1. Losses at the gene ends were 4 bases for V and 5 bases for J; bases not matched to a gene: 5. The CDR3 is 15 residues long. Germline values: CDR1 KGHDR, CDR2 SFDVKD. The DNA of the CDR3 is TGTGCCACCAGTGAGTCGGGACAGGGGAAAGATACGCAGTATTTT. This sequence encodes CATSESGQGKDTQYF.

The rearrangement links TRBV10-3 to TRBJ2-7, with 8 bases fitting TRBD2. Germline V gene lookup returns CDR1 ENHRY and CDR2 SYGVKD. The J segment lost 4 bases and the V segment lost 3 bases, leaving 2 bases of the junction unmatched. The CDR3 runs to 13 residues. CDR3 bases: TGTGCCATCAGTGAACTAGCGGATTACGAGCAGTACTTC. This gives the protein CAISELADYEQYF.

In this sample, this clone turned up once. The chain links TRBV27 to TRBJ1-5; TRBD1 is a possible D gene (5 bases). The V end was cut by 6 bases, the J end by 2 bases, with 11 bases between. Germline lookup yields CDR1 MNHEY and CDR2 SMNVEV (reference sequence). This CDR3 has 14 residues. The CDR3 protein is CASRGAYGNQPQHF. DNA of the CDR3: TGTGCCAGCAGAGGGGCTTATGGCAATCAGCCCCAGCATTTT.

This chain joins TRBV27 and TRBJ1-5, with 7 nucleotides matching TRBD1. The V and J ends lost 3 bases and 5 bases, in that order; junction bases with no gene match: 1. Germline assignment: CDR1 MNHEY and CDR2 SMNVEV (reference sequence). The CDR3 is 13 residues long. CDR3 coding DNA: TGTGCCAGCAGTTTGGACAGGTATCAGCCCCAGCATTTT. It codes for CASSLDRYQPQHF.

The chain carries TRBV11-1 and TRBJ1-1; possibly TRBD1 for D (5 bases). This CDR3 has 16 amino acids. V was shortened by 5 bases and J by 4 bases, with 20 bases between the two germline ends. Germline V gives CDR1 SGHAT, CDR2 FQDESV (reference sequence). This CDR3 is CASSPEVISRGTEAFF. For the CDR3, the DNA is TGTGCCAGCAGCCCCGAAGTTATAAGTAGGGGCACTGAAGCTTTCTTT.

V and J are TRBV7-2 and TRBJ2-3; D unresolved. This CDR3 is 11 amino acids long. Trimming left V 5 bases short and J 6 bases short, with 6 bases between. Germline V gene sequence: CDR1 SGHTA, CDR2 FQGNSA. CDR3: CASSPTDTQYF. CDR3 sequence (DNA): TGTGCCAGCAGCCCTACGGATACGCAGTATTTT.

The V call is TRBV18, the J call TRBJ1-5, with 9 bases lining up with TRBD1. Germline V CDR1 and CDR2: KGHSH, LQKENI. This CDR3 has 14 amino acids. Unmatched junction bases numbered 4, after V lost 3 bases and J lost 7 bases. The CDR3 sequence is CASSPGTGYQPQHF. CDR3 nucleotides: TGTGCCAGCTCACCGGGGACAGGGTACCAGCCCCAGCATTTT.